This TCR beta chain is drawn from a study of cytomegalovirus exposure and HLA in healthy donors. Notes on the study in general: In terms of immune exposure information, only CMV serostatus was available.

Turning to this clone: Its antigen is unknown.

The germline V gene has CDR1 LNHDA and CDR2 SQIVND (reference sequence). The CDR3 is made up of 14 amino acids. V dropped 3 bases and J dropped 4; count of bases not matched to a gene: 0. This PCR relied on a set of 60 Vbeta primers and 13 Jbeta primers. Source study methods: The authors later counted 65 million to 90 million unique TCR beta chains, about 11 million of them shared. Measured with immunoSEQ multiplex PCR; TCRdb has only the in-frame clones, and not every one. The V and J calls and clone size were taken over from that table, and D and trimming were inferred from the DNA. The sample shows over 150,000 clones, 65% to 90% of them seen only once.

This chain uses TRBV19 with TRBJ2-2; TRBD2 aligns across 9 bases. This sequence originates from a girl aged 2-15 years in good health and CMV-seropositive. Sequenced input: PBMCs. This CDR3 reads CASSMREGTGELFF. CDR3 bases: TGTGCCAGTAGTATGCGGGAGGGCACCGGGGAGCTGTTTTTT.